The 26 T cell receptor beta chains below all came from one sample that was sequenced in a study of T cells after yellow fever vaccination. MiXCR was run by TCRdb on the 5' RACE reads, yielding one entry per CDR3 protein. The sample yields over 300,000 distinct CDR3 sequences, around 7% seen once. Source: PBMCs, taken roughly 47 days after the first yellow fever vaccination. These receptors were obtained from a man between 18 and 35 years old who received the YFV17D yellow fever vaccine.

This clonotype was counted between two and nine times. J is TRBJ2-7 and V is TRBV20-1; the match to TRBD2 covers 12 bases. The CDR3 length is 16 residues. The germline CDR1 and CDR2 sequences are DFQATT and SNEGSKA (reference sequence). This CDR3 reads CCARFLAGGRSYEQYV. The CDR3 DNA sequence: TGCTGTGCTAGGTTCCTAGCGGGGGGGCGTTCCTACGAGCAGTACGTC.

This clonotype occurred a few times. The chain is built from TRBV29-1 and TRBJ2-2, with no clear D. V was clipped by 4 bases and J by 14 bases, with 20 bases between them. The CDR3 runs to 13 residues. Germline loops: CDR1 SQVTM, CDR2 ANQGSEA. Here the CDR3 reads CSVVPRADPTLFF. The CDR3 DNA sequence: TGCAGCGTTGTTCCTAGGGCAGACCCAACCCTGTTTTTT.

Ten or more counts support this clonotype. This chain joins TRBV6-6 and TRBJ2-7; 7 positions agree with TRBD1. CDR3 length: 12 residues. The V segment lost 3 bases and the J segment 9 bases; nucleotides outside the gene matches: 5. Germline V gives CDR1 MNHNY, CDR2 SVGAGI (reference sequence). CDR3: CASSYPTGSQYF. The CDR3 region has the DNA TGTGCCAGCAGTTATCCGACAGGGTCGCAGTACTTC.

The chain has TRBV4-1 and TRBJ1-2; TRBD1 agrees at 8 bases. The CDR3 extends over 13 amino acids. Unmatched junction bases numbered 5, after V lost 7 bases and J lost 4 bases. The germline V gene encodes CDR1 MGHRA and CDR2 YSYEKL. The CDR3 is CASKPGGLYGYTF. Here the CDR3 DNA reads TGCGCCAGCAAACCAGGGGGCCTCTATGGCTACACCTTC.

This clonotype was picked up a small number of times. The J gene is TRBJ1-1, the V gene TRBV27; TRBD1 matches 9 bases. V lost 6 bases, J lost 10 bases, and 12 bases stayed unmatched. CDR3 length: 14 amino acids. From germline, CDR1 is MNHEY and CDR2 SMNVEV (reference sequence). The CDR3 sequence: CASSLGQGIIGAFF. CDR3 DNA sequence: TGTGCCAGCAGCCTGGGACAGGGCATCATTGGAGCTTTCTTT.

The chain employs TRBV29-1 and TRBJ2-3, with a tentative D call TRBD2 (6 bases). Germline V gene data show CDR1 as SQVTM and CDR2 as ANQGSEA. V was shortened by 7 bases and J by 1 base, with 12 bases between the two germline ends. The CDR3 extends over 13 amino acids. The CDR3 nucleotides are TGCAGCGGGGGAGGAGGGGGCACAGATACGCAGTATTTT. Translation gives CSGGGGGTDTQYF.

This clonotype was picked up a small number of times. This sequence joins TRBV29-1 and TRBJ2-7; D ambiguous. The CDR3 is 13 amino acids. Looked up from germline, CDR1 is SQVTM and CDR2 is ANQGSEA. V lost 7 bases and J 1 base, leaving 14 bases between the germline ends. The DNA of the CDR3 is TGCAGCGCCAATCCCCCCGGTTCCTACGAGCAGTACTTC. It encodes CSANPPGSYEQYF.

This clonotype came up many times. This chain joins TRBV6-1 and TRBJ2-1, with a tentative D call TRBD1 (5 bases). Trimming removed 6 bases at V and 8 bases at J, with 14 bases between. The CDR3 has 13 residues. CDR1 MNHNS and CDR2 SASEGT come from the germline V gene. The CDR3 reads CASSPQGSHEQFF. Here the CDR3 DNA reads TGTGCCAGCAGCCCCCAGGGTAGCCATGAGCAGTTCTTC.

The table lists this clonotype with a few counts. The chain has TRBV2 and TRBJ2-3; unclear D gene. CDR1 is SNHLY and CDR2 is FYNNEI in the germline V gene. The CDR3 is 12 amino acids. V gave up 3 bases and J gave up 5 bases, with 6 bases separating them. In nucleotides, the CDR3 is TGTGCCAGCAGTGAGTCTAGAGATACGCAGTATTTT. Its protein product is CASSESRDTQYF.

CDR3 DNA: TGCAGTGCTAAGGGACAGGCTAGGGGCTACACCTTC. It translates to CSAKGQARGYTF. The chain links TRBV20-1 to TRBJ1-2, with TRBD1 matching over 8 bases. Per the germline V gene, CDR1 is DFQATT and CDR2 is SNEGSKA (reference sequence). The CDR3 is 12 residues long. J was trimmed by 8 bases and V by 4 bases; bases with no gene match: 6.

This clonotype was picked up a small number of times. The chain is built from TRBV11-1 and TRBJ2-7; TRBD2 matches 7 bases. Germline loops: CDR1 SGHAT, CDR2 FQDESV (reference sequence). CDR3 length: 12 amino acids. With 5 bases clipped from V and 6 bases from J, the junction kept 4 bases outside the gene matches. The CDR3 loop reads CASSPRGVEQYF. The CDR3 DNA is TGTGCCAGCAGCCCCCGGGGGGTCGAGCAGTACTTC.

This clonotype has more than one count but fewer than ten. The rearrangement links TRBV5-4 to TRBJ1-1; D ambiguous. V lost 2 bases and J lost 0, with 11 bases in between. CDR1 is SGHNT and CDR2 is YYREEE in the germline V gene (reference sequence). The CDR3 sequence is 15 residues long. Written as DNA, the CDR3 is TGTGCCAGCAGCTTATCCACCAGGATGAACACTGAAGCTTTCTTT. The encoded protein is CASSLSTRMNTEAFF. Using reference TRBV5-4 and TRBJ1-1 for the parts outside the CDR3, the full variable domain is ETGVTQSPTHLIKTRGQQVTLRCSSQSGHNTVSWYQQALGQGPQFIFQYYREEENGRGNFPPRFSGLQFPNYSSELNVNALELDDSALYLCASSLSTRMNTEAFFGQGTRLTVV.

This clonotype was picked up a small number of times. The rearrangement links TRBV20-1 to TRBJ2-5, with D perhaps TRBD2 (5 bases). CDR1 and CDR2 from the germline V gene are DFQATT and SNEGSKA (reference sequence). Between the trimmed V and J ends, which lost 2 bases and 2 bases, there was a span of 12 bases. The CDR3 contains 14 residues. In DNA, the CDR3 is TGCAGTGCTAGATCCCCGGAGGTTCAAGAGACCCAGTACTTC. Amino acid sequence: CSARSPEVQETQYF.

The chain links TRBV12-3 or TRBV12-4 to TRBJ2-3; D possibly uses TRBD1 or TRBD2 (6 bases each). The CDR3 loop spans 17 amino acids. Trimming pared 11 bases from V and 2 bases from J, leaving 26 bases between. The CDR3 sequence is CACCLDGGLAPTDTQYF. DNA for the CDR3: TGTGCCTGCTGTTTAGATGGGGGGCTAGCCCCCACAGATACGCAGTATTTT.

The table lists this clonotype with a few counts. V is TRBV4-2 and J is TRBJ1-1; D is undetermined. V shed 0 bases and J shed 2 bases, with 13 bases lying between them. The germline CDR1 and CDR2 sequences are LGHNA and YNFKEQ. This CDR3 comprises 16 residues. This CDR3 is CASSQDNSLLNTEAFF. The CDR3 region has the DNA TGTGCCAGCAGCCAAGACAACAGTTTACTTAACACTGAAGCTTTCTTT.

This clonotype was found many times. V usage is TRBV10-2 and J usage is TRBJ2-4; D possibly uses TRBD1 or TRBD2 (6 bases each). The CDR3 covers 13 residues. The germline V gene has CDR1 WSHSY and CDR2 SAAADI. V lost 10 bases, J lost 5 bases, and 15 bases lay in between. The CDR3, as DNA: TGCGCCACCCAGATGGGGGGCGAAAACATTCAGTACTTC. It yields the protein CATQMGGENIQYF.

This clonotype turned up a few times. CDR3 residues: CASSPSSGGPGETQYF. The CDR3 DNA sequence: TGCGCCAGCAGCCCGAGTAGCGGGGGCCCCGGAGAGACCCAGTACTTC. This sequence joins TRBV5-1 and TRBJ2-5; 9 bases map to TRBD2. From germline, CDR1 is SGHRS and CDR2 YFSETQ. This CDR3 comprises 16 residues. J was trimmed by 4 bases and V by 4 bases; bases with no gene match: 11.

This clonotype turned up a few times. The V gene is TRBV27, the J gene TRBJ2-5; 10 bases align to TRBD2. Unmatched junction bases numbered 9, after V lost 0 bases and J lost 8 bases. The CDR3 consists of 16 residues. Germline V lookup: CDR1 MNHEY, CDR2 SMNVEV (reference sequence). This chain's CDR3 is CASSLSNQRGGATQYF. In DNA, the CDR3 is TGTGCCAGCAGTTTATCGAATCAGCGGGGGGGCGCCACCCAGTACTTC.

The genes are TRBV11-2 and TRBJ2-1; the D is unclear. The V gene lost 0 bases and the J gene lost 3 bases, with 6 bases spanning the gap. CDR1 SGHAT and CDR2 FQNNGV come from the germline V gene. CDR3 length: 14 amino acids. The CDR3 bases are TGTGCCAGCAGCTTAGAGGACCTCTACAATGAGCAGTTCTTC. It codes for CASSLEDLYNEQFF.

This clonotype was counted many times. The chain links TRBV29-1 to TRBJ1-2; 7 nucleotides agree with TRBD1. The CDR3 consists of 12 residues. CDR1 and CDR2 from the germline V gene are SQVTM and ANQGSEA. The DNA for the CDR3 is TGCGGGGGAGGGGGCACCTTCTATGGCTACACCTTC. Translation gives CGGGGTFYGYTF.

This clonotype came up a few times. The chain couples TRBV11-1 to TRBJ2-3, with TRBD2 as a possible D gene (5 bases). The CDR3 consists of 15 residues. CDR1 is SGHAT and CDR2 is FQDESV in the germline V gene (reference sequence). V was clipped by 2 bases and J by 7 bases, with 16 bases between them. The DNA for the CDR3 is TGTGCCAGCAGCTTATCCTCCCAGAGGGTGAATACGCAGTATTTT. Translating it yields CASSLSSQRVNTQYF.

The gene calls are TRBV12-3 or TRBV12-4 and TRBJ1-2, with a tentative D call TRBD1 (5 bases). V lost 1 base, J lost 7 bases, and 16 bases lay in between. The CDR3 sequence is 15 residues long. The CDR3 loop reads CASSLGQGNFGGYTF. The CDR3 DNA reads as TGTGCCAGCAGTTTAGGGCAGGGCAATTTCGGTGGCTACACCTTC.

The CDR3 nucleotides read TGTGCCAGCAGTTTTGTCAACTATGGCTACACCTTC. Translating it yields CASSFVNYGYTF. The rearrangement links TRBV12-3 or TRBV12-4 to TRBJ1-2; D unclear. Trimming cost V 3 bases and J 2 bases, with 4 bases left between them. This CDR3 comprises 12 residues.

CDR3 in amino acids: CASSTTDSYTEAFF. The CDR3 DNA is TGTGCCAGCAGTACTACGGACAGTTACACTGAAGCTTTCTTT. The chain employs TRBV7-2 and TRBJ1-1; D perhaps matches TRBD1 (6 bases). Deletions cut 6 bases from V and 3 bases from J, with 14 bases between. The CDR3 is 14 residues long. Germline V gives CDR1 SGHTA, CDR2 FQGNSA.

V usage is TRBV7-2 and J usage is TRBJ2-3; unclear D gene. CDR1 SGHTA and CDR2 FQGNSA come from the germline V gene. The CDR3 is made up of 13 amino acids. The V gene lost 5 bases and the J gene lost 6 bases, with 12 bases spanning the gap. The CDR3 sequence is CASSLVLGDTQYF. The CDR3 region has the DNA TGTGCCAGCAGCCTAGTATTAGGCGATACGCAGTATTTT.

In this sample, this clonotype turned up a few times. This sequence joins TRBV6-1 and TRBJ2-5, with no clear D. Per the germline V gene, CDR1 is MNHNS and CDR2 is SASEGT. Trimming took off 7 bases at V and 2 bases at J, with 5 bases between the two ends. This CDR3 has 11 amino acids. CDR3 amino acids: CASNWQETQYF. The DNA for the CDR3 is TGTGCCAGCAACTGGCAAGAGACCCAGTACTTC.